The TCR beta chain described here comes from a study of OX40 agonist ivuxolimab in advanced cancers. Study as a whole: Patients received intravenous ivuxolimab every 2 weeks at 0.01 to 10 mg/kg.

This clone was counted only a few times. People who had autoimmune disease history or systemic immunosuppression were excluded. Blood specimens came from baseline, cycle 4 day 1, and cycle 7 day 1. V was shortened by 5 bases and J by 8 bases, with 9 bases between the two germline ends. The V gene's germline CDR1 is SNHLY and CDR2 FYNNEI. CDR3 length equals 11 residues. Clones were read by immunoSEQ multiplex PCR, and TCRdb kept only the in-frame ones, dropping some. The sample lists tens of thousands of clones, over 75% seen once, with under 8.5% in the top ten. Specimen: CD4+ or CD8+ T cells sorted from blood, collected in a trial of the OX40 agonist ivuxolimab. The TCR was taken from an adult with an advanced solid tumor such as melanoma, head and neck, liver or kidney cancer. This rearrangement joins TRBV2 to TRBJ1-1; TRBD1 is a possible D gene (6 bases). The CDR3 nucleotides read TGTGCCAGCAGTCGGACAGTAGAAGCTTTCTTT. Translated: CASSRTVEAFF.